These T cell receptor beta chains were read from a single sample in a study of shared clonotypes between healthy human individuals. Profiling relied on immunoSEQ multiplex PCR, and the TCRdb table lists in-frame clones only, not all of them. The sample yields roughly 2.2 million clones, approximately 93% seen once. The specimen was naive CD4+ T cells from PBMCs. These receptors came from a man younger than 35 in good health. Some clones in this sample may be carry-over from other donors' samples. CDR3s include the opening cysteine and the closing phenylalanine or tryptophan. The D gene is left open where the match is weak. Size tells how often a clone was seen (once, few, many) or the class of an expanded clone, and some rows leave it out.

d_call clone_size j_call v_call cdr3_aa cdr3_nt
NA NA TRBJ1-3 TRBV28 CASRGVTGQGNTIYF TGTGCCAGCAGGGGAGTTACGGGGCAAGGAAACACCATATATTTT
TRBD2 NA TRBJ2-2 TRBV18 CASSPRSGANTGELFF TGTGCCAGCTCACCACGAAGCGGGGCGAACACCGGGGAGCTGTTTTTT
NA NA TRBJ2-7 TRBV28 CASKLQLLSYEQYF TGTGCCAGCAAATTACAGCTTCTCTCCTACGAGCAGTACTTC
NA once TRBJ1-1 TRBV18 CASSMSGSTEAFF TGTGCCAGCTCAATGTCGGGGAGCACTGAAGCTTTCTTT
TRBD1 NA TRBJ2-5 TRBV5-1 CASSGRTGGETQYF TGCGCCAGCAGCGGAAGGACAGGGGGGGAGACCCAGTACTTC
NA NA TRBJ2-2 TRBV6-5 CASSYSGGGNTGELFF TGTGCCAGCAGTTACTCCGGGGGCGGAAACACCGGGGAGCTGTTTTTT
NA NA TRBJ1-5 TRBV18 CASSPYRGNQPQHF TGTGCCAGCTCACCATACAGGGGCAATCAGCCCCAGCATTTT
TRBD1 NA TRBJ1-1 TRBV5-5 CASSFGTGPSEAFF TGTGCCAGCAGCTTCGGGACAGGGCCGTCGGAAGCTTTCTTT
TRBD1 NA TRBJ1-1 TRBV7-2 CASSLAGTGFTEAFF TGTGCCAGCAGCTTAGCGGGGACAGGGTTCACTGAAGCTTTCTTT
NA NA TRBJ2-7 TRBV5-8 CASSKLTPGNYEQYF TGTGCCAGCAGCAAACTTACACCGGGGAACTACGAGCAGTACTTC
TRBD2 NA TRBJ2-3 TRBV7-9 CASSLAYLSGRVADTQYF TGTGCCAGCAGCTTAGCTTACCTTAGCGGGAGGGTAGCAGATACGCAGTATTTT
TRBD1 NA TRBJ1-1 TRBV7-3 CASSWDSHTEAFF TGTGCCAGCAGTTGGGACAGCCACACTGAAGCTTTCTTT
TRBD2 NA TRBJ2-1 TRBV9 CASSVAGGSLSYNEQFF TGTGCCAGCAGCGTAGCGGGAGGGTCCCTCTCCTACAATGAGCAGTTCTTC
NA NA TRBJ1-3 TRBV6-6 CASSYSEAGAGNTIYF TGTGCCAGCAGTTACTCAGAAGCTGGGGCTGGAAACACCATATATTTT
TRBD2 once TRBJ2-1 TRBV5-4 CASSSVASGRDEQFF TGTGCCAGCAGCTCCGTGGCTAGCGGGAGGGATGAGCAGTTCTTC
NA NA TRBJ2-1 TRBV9 CASSSTPYNEQFF TGTGCCAGCAGCTCTACCCCGTACAATGAGCAGTTCTTC
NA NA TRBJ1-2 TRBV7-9 CASSEAAGNYGYTF TGTGCCAGCAGCGAGGCAGCAGGGAACTATGGCTACACCTTC
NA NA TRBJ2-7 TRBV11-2 CASSLAIAYEQYF TGTGCCAGCAGCCTCGCAATCGCCTACGAGCAGTACTTC
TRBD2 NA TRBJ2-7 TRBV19 CASFGGNSFEQYF TGTGCCAGTTTCGGGGGGAACTCCTTCGAGCAGTACTTC
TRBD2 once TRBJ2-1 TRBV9 CASSNRGLAGANEQFF TGTGCCAGCAGCAATCGGGGACTAGCGGGGGCCAATGAGCAGTTCTTC
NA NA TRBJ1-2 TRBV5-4 CASSLVGGSYGYTF TGTGCCAGCAGCTTGGTAGGGGGTTCCTATGGCTACACCTTC
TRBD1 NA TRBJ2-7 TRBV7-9 CASSRGTGGLNEQYF TGTGCCAGCAGCCGTGGGACAGGGGGCTTAAACGAGCAGTACTTC
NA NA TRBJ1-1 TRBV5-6 CASSLAYLNTEAFF TGTGCCAGCAGCTTGGCATACTTGAACACTGAAGCTTTCTTT
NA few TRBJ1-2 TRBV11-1 CASSFRDGNYGYTF TGTGCCAGCAGCTTTCGGGACGGTAACTATGGCTACACCTTC
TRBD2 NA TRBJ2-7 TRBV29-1 CSVGTSGSYEQYF TGCAGCGTGGGGACTAGCGGCTCCTACGAGCAGTACTTC
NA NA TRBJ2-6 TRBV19 CASSTTGSGANVLTF TGTGCCAGTAGTACGACAGGCTCTGGGGCCAACGTCCTGACTTTC
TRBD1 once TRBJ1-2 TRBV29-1 CSVGQGDYGYTF TGCAGCGTCGGACAGGGCGACTATGGCTACACCTTC
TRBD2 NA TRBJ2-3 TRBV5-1 CASSPGPTSGRDTQYF TGCGCCAGCAGCCCCGGCCCGACTAGCGGGAGAGATACGCAGTATTTT
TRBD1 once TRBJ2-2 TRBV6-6 CASSYKTGADTGELFF TGTGCCAGCAGTTACAAGACAGGGGCCGACACCGGGGAGCTGTTTTTT
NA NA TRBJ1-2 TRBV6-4 CASSDITGSYGYTF TGTGCCAGCAGTGACATCACGGGTAGCTATGGCTACACCTTC
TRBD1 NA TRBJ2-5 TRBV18 CASSRGQGWETQYF TGTGCCAGCTCACGAGGACAGGGGTGGGAGACCCAGTACTTC
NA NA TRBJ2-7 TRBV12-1 CASSSVQGAEQYF TGTGCCAGCAGCTCAGTACAGGGCGCGGAGCAGTACTTC
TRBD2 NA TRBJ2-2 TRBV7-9 CASSTGVPGLVTYTGELFF TGTGCCAGCAGTACCGGGGTCCCGGGACTAGTGACGTACACCGGGGAGCTGTTTTTT
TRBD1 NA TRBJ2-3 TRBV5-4 CASSSGGGVTDTQYF TGTGCCAGCAGCTCAGGGGGCGGAGTCACAGATACGCAGTATTTT
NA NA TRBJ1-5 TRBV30 CAWSRSADSNQPQHF TGTGCCTGGAGTAGGTCCGCGGACAGCAATCAGCCCCAGCATTTT
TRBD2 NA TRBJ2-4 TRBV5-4 CASSFTGGHIQYF TGTGCCAGCAGCTTTACGGGGGGGCACATTCAGTACTTC
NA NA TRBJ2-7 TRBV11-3 CASSLERGSEQYF TGTGCCAGCAGCTTAGAACGGGGTTCCGAGCAGTACTTC
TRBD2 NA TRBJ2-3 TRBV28 CASSFGSAGGTDTQYF TGTGCCAGCAGTTTCGGGTCGGCGGGAGGAACAGATACGCAGTATTTT
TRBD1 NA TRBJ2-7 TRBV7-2 CASARTGGLTLTYEQYF TGTGCCAGCGCTCGGACAGGGGGGCTAACACTTACCTACGAGCAGTACTTC
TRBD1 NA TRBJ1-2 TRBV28 CASSFTLPRFDRDDYGYTF TGTGCCAGCAGTTTTACCCTGCCCCGATTCGACAGGGACGACTATGGCTACACCTTC